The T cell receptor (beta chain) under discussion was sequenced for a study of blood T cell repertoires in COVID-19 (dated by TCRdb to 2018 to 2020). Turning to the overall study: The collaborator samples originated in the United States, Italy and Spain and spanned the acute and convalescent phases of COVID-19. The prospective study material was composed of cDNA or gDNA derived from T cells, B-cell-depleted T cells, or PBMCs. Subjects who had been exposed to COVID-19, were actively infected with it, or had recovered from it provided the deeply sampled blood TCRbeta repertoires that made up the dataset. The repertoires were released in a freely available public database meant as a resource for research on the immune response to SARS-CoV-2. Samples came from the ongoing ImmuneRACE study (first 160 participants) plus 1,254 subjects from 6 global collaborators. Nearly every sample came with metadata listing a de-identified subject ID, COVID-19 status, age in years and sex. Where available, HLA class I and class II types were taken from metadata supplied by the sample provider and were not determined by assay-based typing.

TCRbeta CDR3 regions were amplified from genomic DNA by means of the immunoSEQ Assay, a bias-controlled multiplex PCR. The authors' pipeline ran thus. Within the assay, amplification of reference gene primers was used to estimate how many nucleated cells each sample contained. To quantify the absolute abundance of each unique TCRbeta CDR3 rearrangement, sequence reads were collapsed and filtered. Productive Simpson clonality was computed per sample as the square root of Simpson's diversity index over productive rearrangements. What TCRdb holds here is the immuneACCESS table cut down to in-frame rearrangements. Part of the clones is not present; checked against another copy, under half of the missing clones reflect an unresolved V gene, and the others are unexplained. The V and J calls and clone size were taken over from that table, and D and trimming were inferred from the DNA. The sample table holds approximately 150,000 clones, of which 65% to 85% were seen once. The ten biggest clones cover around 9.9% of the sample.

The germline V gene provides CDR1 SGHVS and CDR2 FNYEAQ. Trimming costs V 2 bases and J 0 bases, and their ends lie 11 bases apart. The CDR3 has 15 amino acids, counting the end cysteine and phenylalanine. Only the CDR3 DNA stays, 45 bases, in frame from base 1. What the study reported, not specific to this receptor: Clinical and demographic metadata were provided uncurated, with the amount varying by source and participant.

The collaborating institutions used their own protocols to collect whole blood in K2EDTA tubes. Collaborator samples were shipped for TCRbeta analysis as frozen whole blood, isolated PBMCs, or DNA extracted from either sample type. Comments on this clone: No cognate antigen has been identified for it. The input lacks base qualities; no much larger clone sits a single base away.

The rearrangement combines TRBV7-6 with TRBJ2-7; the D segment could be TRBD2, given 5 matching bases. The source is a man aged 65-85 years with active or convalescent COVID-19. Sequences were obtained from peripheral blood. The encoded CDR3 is CASSLPGKSSYEQYF. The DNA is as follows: TGTGCCAGCAGCTTACCCGGGAAAAGCTCCTACGAGCAGTACTTC.